What follows is one T cell receptor (beta chain) and its context. Trimming left V 6 bases short and J 6 bases short, with 17 bases between. CDR3 length: 14 residues. The germline gives CDR1 LNHDA, CDR2 SQIVND (reference sequence). The data stem from a study of shared clonotypes between healthy human individuals. In the naive CD8 group, cells lacked CD45RO and were positively selected for CCR7, so terminally differentiated effector memory CD45RA+ cells were left out. Assay used: immunoSEQ multiplex PCR; TCRdb lists only in-frame clones, some missing. The data hold around 2.1 million clones, with around 93% observed a single time.

V usage is TRBV19 and J usage is TRBJ1-1; maybe TRBD1 (6 bases). Material for sequencing was naive CD8+ T cells from PBMCs. The clonotype originates from a man aged 18 to 30 in good health. Some clones in this sample may be carry-over from other donors' samples. Here the CDR3 DNA reads TGTGCCAGTAGAGATTGGGGGCGGACGGCTGAAGCTTTCTTT. Amino acids: CASRDWGRTAEAFF.